This entry concerns a single TCR beta chain. Its antigen target is currently unknown. Base qualities are not provided; no much larger clone lies one nucleotide away. Reading from cysteine to phenylalanine, the CDR3 counts 14 amino acids. Only CDR3 DNA remains: 42 bases, in frame from the first base. The V end loses 3 bases and the J end loses 2 bases, and a stretch of 10 bases separates them. The germline V gene (reference sequence) gives CDR1 as LNHDA and CDR2 as SQIVND. Library construction relied on the immunoSEQ multiplex PCR assay. A mixture of 60 forward primers for TCR Vbeta segments and 13 reverse primers for TCR Jbeta segments was used in the multiplex PCR. A multiplex PCR assay on genomic DNA amplified the CDR3 region of rearranged TCR beta genes. On the Illumina HiSeq System, the amplified TCR beta libraries were sequenced as 87-base-pair reads. The study's processing was this. A later analysis tallied 75 million to 95 million unique TCR beta chains across the 640 or so repertoires, and about 10 million of those chains were shared by two or more donors. Raw reads were error-corrected and collapsed into unique sequences with a nearest-neighbor algorithm that merged closely related sequences to remove PCR and sequencing errors. To assign V, D and J gene segments, CDR3 sequences were aligned to IMGT reference sequences. Each retained sequence needed at least a six-nucleotide match to both a V gene segment and a J gene segment. Rearrangements were classified as productive when the CDR3 lacked stop codons and remained in frame with V and J, and all other rearrangements were classified as non-productive. CDR3 was defined according to IMGT convention as the region running from the second conserved V-encoded cysteine to the conserved J-encoded phenylalanine. In an earlier analysis of around 640 of the donors, sequences lacking an unambiguous match to a single V gene segment were excluded. An earlier analysis of 500 to 600 of the donors classified V segments as functional when productive rearrangements were above 56.7% and as segregating when the standard deviation between donors was above 5%. A statistical classification framework was developed to diagnose cytomegalovirus status using the catalog of TCR beta chain sequences. In a later analysis, V and J genes were assigned by comparing TCR nucleotide sequences against IMGT/GENE-DB human TR gene sequences. The TCRdist pipeline was used in a later analysis to assign CDR3 sequences and most-parsimonious VDJ recombination scenarios. In a later analysis, each TCR beta chain was defined by its CDR3 amino acid sequence together with its V-gene family, and reads lacking a unique V-gene family were excluded. To address suspected cross-contamination and a sequencing artifact, a later analysis removed several hundred highly shared, low-generation-probability nucleotide sequences. For each public chain, a later analysis derived a clonal expansion index from normalized ranks of inferred template counts within each repertoire. Generation probabilities in a later analysis came from a VDJ recombination model fitted to out-of-frame rearrangements, and those results were checked against IGoR. Hypergeometric tests were used in a later analysis to score TCR-TCR, TCR-HLA and TCR-CMV co-occurrence, with a repertoire-size bias correction applied to the TCR pairs. False discovery rates were estimated in a later analysis by permuting HLA or CMV assignments 20 times. In a later analysis, co-occurring TCRs were grouped using DBSCAN, with TCRdist sequence similarity added in when clustering inside HLA-allele-positive subsets. Co-occurrence clustering excluded repertoires with fewer than 30,000 or more than 120,000 public chains, plus five with anomalous nucleotide sharing. TCRdb mirrors the immuneACCESS table, restricted to in-frame sequences. Some clones are absent from its copies; in checked studies, under half trace to an unresolved V gene, and the reason for the others is unknown. The D gene and trimming were derived from the DNA, and the V and J assignments and clone size from that table. This sample has 210,000 or so clones in its table, and approximately 80% of those were observed once. The ten largest clones capture around 0.2% of the sample.

This specimen comes from a study of cytomegalovirus exposure and HLA in healthy donors (dated by TCRdb to 2016 to 2017). In the study overall: An earlier analysis of about 530 of the donors reported about 260 Gb of sequence data and some 110 million unique TCR beta sequences obtained from about 200 million T cells. Approximately 310 gigabases of sequencing data and approximately 85 million unique TCR sequences were included in an early release covering 550 to 800 HLA-typed donors. Among the approximately 420 genotyped donors, approximately 81% belonged to the genetic ancestry cluster associated with self-reported Caucasian donors. The study aimed to test whether cataloging public T cell receptors could reveal signatures of past pathogen exposure. The study profiled the T cell repertoires of fewer than 850 subjects by immunosequencing and related them to cytomegalovirus serostatus. Besides the first cohort of around 670 subjects, a separate validation cohort made up of over 100 different subjects was used. To predict cytomegalovirus infection status, the study brought together high-throughput TCR immunosequencing, statistical association of individual TCRs with disease status, and machine learning. A later analysis re-examined previously published TCR beta repertoires from 600 to 700 donors and added high-resolution HLA genotyping to investigate patterns of TCR occurrence. The later analysis used no new phenotypic data to find candidate immune exposures, relying instead on TCR beta sequences and their occurrence across donors. To decide whether each TCR beta V gene segment behaved as functional or pseudogenic, an earlier analysis of approximately 620 of the donors relied on high-throughput TCR beta sequencing. Donor age, sex, ethnicity and CMV serostatus were compiled together with the repertoire data. In a later genetic analysis, genome-wide SNP genotypes for about 60% of the 666 donors were used, and that subset was treated as a discovery cohort. All discovery cohort repertoires had been generated using a single sequencing platform. HLA typing covered class I and class II loci at four-digit resolution. Typing coverage differed by locus: A, B, C, DRB1 and DQB1 were typed in about 629-640 donors, DQA1 in roughly 500, DPA1 in over 600, and DPB1 in 400 to 480. Roughly 5 DR-DQ haplotypes were treated as single units for association and clustering because of strong linkage in the cohort. Among about 370 genotyped donors of the cohort, an average of roughly 230,000 unique TCR beta nucleotide sequences was sequenced per donor, of which about 18% were non-productive. The paper as a whole reports these results and caveats: When HLA alleles, especially DR and DQ, strongly co-occurred, TCR associations were difficult to assign to individual alleles. Most TCR sequences were observed very rarely across donors, whereas some public TCRs were present in many individuals. A further reported finding was that TCR beta sequences accurately predicted the HLA-A and HLA-B alleles for most subjects in the first cohort. According to a later analysis, parvovirus B19, influenza, CMV and Epstein-Barr virus appeared linked to several top co-occurrence clusters. Because counts were too low, some 17 rarely observed V segments, including chromosome 9 orphons, were left out of the earlier analysis of approximately 500 of the donors. Three of the identified cytomegalovirus-associated TCR beta chains were confirmed in vitro to be specific for cytomegalovirus antigens. In a later analysis, the rate of TCR association differed among HLA loci, with DRB1 alleles having the most associated TCRs and HLA-C alleles having the fewest. In a later genetic analysis, a missense DCLRE1C variant was associated with V-gene and J-gene trimming of TCR beta chains, and the association was replicated in an independent cohort. In a later genetic analysis, fewer N-insertions in productive TCRs were reported among donors in an Asian-associated ancestry cluster than the roughly 670-donor mean. A later analysis associated about 17,000 TCR beta sequences with specific HLA alleles at a false discovery rate of 0.05. Only TCR beta chains were sequenced in this cohort, and the absence of alpha or paired-chain data limited detectable features. The only immune exposure information available for the cohort was CMV serostatus. A group of highly shared sequence variants was considered likely to be a technical artifact of the sequencing pipeline. The authors suggested that the approach could potentially be generalized to other disease states and immunological phenotypes. A later analysis found that HLA-associated TCR beta chains were more clonally expanded and had lower generation probabilities than equally common non-associated chains. In the study, approximately 160 TCR beta chains were listed as associated with cytomegalovirus. An earlier analysis of 587 of the donors showed that most TCR beta V segments appeared in productive rearrangements either about 87% or about 30% of the time, which broadly matched IMGT annotations. Correlated functional status among segregating V segments might be attributable to linkage disequilibrium, but an unknown experimental factor could not be ruled out. Some IMGT-functional V segments, including TRBV6-2 and TRBV6-3, could not be told apart with the 87-base-pair reads, so those segments were excluded. Most CMV-associated TCR beta chains appeared to be HLA-restricted in a later analysis, and the HLA associations seemed to be driven largely by CMV exposure. Roughly uniform sequencing depth across donors was assumed in presence/absence analyses, although this assumption may not hold. In both the original and validation cohorts, the classifier was reported to diagnose cytomegalovirus status with high specificity and sensitivity. Because HLA typing was missing for some donors at each locus, association tests included only the typed subset.

In total, more than 500 healthy bone marrow donors made up the cohort. At the time of sampling, all cohort members were nominally healthy, though unrecorded immune exposures were likely present. The donor tested CMV seronegative, placing the donor among the 300 to 400 seronegative members of the cohort. Every donor gave a peripheral blood sample, and the peripheral blood mononuclear cells from that sample were used for TCR beta sequencing. Genomic DNA extraction from the blood cell samples was performed with the Qiagen DNeasy Blood Extraction Kit. This clonotype was sampled from a girl aged 2 to 10 in good health and CMV-seronegative. The chain is encoded by TRBV19 joined to TRBJ1-2; TRBD1 is perhaps the D gene, given 5 matching bases. Sequences were obtained from PBMCs. The CDR3 is CASSMGLQNYGYTF. The DNA sequence reads TGTGCCAGTAGTATGGGGCTGCAAAACTATGGCTACACCTTC.